The clone carrying this T cell receptor (beta chain) has a single count. Assay used: immunoSEQ multiplex PCR; TCRdb lists only in-frame clones, some missing. The sample shows some 29,000 clones, roughly 89% of them seen only once. Trimming shortened V by 4 bases and J by 3 bases, and 2 bases separated the two germline ends. The CDR3 totals 11 residues. The germline gives CDR1 SGHTS, CDR2 YDEGEE. Specified treatment: preoperative locoregional IRX-2 cytokine immunotherapy. This phase Ib study tested locoregional IRX-2 cytokine immunotherapy given before surgery. This entry belongs to a study of preoperative IRX-2 immunotherapy in early breast cancer.

The sample was taken from a patient treated with IRX-2 immunotherapy. This chain connects TRBV5-8 to TRBJ1-5; the D is unclear. The sequence was obtained from a human donor with breast cancer. The CDR3 region has the DNA TGTGCCAGCAGCATCAATCAGCCCCAGCATTTT. Translation gives CASSINQPQHF. The whole variable domain, remainder taken from reference TRBV5-8 and TRBJ1-5, is EAGVTQSPTHLIKTRGQQATLRCSPISGHTSVYWYQQALGLGLQFLLWYDEGEERNRGNFPPRFSGRQFPNYSSELNVNALELEDSALYLCASSINQPQHFGDGTRLSIL.